This TCR beta chain was recorded in a study of blood T cell repertoires in COVID-19. Background on the study: The cDNA or gDNA used as material had been derived from T cells, B-cell-depleted T cells, or PBMCs.

J was trimmed by 6 bases and V by 2 bases; bases with no gene match: 8. CDR1 SGHTA and CDR2 FQGTGA come from the germline V gene. This CDR3 is 15 amino acids long. Produced via immunoSEQ multiplex PCR; TCRdb's table is partial and in-frame only. This sample has roughly 350,000 clones, with about 92% found just once. The cohort comprised adults aged 18 to 89 years residing in approximately 22 US areas. Sequencing was carried out using PBMCs or T cells enriched from blood (not recorded which). The chain combines TRBV7-3 with TRBJ2-3; TRBD1 agrees at 7 bases. This clonotype was sampled from a woman in her twenties or thirties who had recovered from COVID-19. The DNA of the CDR3 is TGTGCCAGCAGCTTAGGGGACAGAACCTTGGATACGCAGTATTTT. This encodes CASSLGDRTLDTQYF.